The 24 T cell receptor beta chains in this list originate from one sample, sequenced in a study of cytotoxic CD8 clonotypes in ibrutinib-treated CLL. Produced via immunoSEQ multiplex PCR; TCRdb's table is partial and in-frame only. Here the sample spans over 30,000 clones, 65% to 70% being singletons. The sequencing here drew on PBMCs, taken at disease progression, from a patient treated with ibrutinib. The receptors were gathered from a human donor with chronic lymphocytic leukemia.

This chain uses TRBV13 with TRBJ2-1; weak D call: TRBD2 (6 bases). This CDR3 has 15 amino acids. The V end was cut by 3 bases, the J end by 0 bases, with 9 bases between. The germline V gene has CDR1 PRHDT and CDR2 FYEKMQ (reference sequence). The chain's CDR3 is CASSFSGVSYNEQFF. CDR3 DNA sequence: TGTGCCAGCAGCTTCTCGGGAGTCTCCTACAATGAGCAGTTCTTC.

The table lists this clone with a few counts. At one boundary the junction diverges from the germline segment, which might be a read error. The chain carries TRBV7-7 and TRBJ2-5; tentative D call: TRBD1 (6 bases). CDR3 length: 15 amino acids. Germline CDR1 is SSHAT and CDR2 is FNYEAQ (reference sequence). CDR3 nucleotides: TGTGCTAGCAGCTTATTTTCAGGGGCACAAGAGACCCAGTACTTC. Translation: CASSLFSGAQETQYF.

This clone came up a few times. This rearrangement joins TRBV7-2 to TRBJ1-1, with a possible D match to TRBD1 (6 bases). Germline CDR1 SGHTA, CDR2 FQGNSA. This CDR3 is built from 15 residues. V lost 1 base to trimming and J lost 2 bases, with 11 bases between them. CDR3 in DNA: TGTGCCAGCAGCTTAGGACAGGCCCTTAACACTGAAGCTTTCTTT. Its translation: CASSLGQALNTEAFF.

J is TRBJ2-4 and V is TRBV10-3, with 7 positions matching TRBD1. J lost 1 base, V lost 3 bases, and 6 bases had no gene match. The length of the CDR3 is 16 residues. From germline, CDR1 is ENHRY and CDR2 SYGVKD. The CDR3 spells CAISDSGTVAKNIQYF. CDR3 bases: TGTGCCATCAGTGATTCCGGGACAGTCGCCAAAAACATTCAGTACTTC.

Written as DNA, the CDR3 is TGTGCCAGCAGCTTAGGCCCGTCACAAAAGCGAAATGAGCAGTTCTTC. It yields the protein CASSLGPSQKRNEQFF. The V call is TRBV7-8, the J call TRBJ2-1, with no clear D. In germline, CDR1 is SGHVS, CDR2 FQNEAQ. V lost 1 base, J lost 7 bases, and 17 bases lay in between. CDR3 length: 16 residues.

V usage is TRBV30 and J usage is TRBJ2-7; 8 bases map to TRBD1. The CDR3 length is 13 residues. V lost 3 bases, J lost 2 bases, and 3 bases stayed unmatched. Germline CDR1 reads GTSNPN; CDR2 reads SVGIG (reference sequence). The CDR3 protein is CAWSKQGAYEQYF. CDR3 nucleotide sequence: TGTGCCTGGAGCAAACAGGGGGCCTACGAGCAGTACTTC.

The CDR3 reads CASSLLNTEAFF. CDR3 DNA: TGTGCCAGCAGCCTGTTGAACACTGAAGCTTTCTTT. V usage is TRBV6-1 and J usage is TRBJ1-1; D is ambiguous. Between the trimmed V and J ends, which lost 6 bases and 0 bases, there was a span of 5 bases. Per the germline V gene, CDR1 is MNHNS and CDR2 is SASEGT. This CDR3 is built from 12 residues.

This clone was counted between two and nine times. The CDR3 nucleotides read TGTGCCTGGAGTGTTATGGACAGAGAGACCCAGTACTTC. It is translated as CAWSVMDRETQYF. The V call is TRBV30, the J call TRBJ2-5; a weak D match, TRBD1 (6 bases). Trimming cost V 0 bases and J 4 bases, with 9 bases left between them. Germline V CDR1 and CDR2: GTSNPN, SVGIG (reference sequence). The CDR3 spans 13 residues.

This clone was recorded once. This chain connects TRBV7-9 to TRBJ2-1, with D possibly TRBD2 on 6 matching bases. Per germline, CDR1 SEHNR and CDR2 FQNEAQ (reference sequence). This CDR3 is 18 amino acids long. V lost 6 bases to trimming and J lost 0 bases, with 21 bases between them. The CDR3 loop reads CASRPFSGDSSSYNEQFF. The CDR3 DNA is TGTGCCAGCAGGCCTTTTTCGGGAGACTCCAGCTCCTACAATGAGCAGTTCTTC.

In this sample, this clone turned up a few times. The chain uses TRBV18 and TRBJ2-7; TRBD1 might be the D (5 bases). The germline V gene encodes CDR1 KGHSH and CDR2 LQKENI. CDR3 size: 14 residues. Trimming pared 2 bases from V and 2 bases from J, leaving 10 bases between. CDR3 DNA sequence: TGTGCCAGCTCACCAGGGGCGTCCCCCTACGAGCAGTACTTC. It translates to CASSPGASPYEQYF.

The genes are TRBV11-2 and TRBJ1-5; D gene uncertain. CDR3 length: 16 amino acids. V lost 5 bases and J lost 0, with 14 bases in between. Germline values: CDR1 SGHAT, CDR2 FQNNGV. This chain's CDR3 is CASSEQTFYSNQPQHF. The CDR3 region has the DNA TGTGCCAGCAGCGAACAGACCTTTTATAGCAATCAGCCCCAGCATTTT. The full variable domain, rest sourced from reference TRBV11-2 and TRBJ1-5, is EAGVAQSPRYKIIEKRQSVAFWCNPISGHATLYWYQQILGQGPKLLIQFQNNGVVDDSQLPKDRFSAERLKGVDSTLKIQPAKLEDSAVYLCASSEQTFYSNQPQHFGDGTRLSIL.

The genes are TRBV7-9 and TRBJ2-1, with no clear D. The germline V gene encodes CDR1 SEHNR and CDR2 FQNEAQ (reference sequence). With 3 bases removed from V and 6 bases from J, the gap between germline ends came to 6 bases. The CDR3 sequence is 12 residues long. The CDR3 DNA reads TGTGCCAGCAGCTTGGCTTTCAATGAGCAGTTCTTC. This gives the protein CASSLAFNEQFF.

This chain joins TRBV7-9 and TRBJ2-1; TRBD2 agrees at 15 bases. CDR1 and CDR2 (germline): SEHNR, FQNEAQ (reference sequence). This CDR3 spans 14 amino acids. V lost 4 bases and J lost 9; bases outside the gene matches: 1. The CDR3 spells CASSWGLAGGEQFF. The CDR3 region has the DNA TGTGCCAGCAGCTGGGGACTAGCGGGAGGTGAGCAGTTCTTC.

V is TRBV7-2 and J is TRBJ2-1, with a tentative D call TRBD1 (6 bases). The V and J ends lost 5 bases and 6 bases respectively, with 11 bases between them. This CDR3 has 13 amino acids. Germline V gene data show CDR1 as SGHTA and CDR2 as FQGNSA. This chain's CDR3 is CASSMTGFNEQFF. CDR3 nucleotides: TGTGCCAGCAGCATGACAGGATTCAATGAGCAGTTCTTC.

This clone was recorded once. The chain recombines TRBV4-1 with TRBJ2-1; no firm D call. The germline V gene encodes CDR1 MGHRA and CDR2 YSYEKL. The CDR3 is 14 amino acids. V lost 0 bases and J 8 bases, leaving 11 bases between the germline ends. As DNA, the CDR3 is TGCGCCAGCAGCCAAGACAACTATTCGGATGAGCAGTTCTTC. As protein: CASSQDNYSDEQFF.

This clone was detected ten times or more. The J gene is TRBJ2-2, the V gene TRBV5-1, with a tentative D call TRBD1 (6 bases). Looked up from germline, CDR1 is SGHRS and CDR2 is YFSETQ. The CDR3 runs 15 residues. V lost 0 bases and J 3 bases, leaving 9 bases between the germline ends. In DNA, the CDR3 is TGCGCCAGCAGCTTGGACAGGGTAGACACCGGGGAGCTGTTTTTT. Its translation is CASSLDRVDTGELFF. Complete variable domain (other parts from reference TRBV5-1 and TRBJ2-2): KAGVTQTPRYLIKTRGQQVTLSCSPISGHRSVSWYQQTPGQGLQFLFEYFSETQRNKGNFPGRFSGRQFSNSRSEMNVSTLELGDSALYLCASSLDRVDTGELFFGEGSRLTVL.

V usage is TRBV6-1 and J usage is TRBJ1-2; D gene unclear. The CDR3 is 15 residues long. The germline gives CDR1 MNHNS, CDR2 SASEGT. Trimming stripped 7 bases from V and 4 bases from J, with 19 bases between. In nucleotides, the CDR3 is TGTGCCAGCACCCCTACTCTACAGCAGTTCTATGGCTACACCTTC. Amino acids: CASTPTLQQFYGYTF.

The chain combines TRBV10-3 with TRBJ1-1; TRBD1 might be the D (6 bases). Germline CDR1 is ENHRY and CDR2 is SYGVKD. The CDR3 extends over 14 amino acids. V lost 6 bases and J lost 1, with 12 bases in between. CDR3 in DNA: TGTGCCATCAGACCGACAGGAGCGAACACTGAAGCTTTCTTT. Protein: CAIRPTGANTEAFF.

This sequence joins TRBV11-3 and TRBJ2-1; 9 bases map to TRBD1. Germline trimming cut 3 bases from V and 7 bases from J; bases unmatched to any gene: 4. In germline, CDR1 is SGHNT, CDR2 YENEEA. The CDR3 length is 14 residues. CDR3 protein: CASSFGTGWNEQFF. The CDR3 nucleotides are TGTGCCAGCAGCTTCGGGACAGGGTGGAATGAGCAGTTCTTC.

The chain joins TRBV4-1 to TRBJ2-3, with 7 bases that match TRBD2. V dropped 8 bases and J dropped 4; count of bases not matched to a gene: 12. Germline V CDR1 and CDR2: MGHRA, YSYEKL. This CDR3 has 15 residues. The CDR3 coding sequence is TGCGCCAGCTCGTCGGCGGGAGTGAGGGCAGATACGCAGTATTTT. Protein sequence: CASSSAGVRADTQYF.

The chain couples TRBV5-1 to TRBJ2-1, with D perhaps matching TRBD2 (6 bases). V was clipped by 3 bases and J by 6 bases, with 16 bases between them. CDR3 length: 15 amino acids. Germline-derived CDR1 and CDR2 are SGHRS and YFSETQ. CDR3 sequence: CASSSLAQAANEQFF. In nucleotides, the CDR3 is TGCGCCAGCAGCTCGCTAGCGCAAGCCGCCAATGAGCAGTTCTTC.

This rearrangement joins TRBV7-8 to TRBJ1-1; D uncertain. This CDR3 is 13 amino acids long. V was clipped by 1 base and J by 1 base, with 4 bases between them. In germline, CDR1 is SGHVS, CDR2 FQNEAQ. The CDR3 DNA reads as TGTGCCAGCAGCTTAGAGGGGAACACTGAAGCTTTCTTT. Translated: CASSLEGNTEAFF. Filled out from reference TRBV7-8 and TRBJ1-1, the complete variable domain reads GAGVSQSPRYKVAKRGQDVALRCDPISGHVSLFWYQQALGQGPEFLTYFQNEAQLDKSGLPSDRFFAERPEGSVSTLKIQRTQQEDSAVYLCASSLEGNTEAFFGQGTRLTVV.

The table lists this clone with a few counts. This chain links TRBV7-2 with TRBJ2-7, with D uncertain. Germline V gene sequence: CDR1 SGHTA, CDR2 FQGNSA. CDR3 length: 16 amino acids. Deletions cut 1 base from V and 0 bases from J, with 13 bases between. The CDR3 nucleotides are TGTGCCAGCAGCTTAGGTGCCCCCCTTAGCTCCTACGAGCAGTACTTC. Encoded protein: CASSLGAPLSSYEQYF.

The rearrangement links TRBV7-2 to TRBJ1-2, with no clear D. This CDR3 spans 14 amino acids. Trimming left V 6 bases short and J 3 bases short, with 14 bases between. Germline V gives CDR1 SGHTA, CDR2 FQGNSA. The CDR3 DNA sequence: TGTGCCAGCAGAAAAGGATCGGAAGACTATGGCTACACCTTC. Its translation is CASRKGSEDYGYTF.